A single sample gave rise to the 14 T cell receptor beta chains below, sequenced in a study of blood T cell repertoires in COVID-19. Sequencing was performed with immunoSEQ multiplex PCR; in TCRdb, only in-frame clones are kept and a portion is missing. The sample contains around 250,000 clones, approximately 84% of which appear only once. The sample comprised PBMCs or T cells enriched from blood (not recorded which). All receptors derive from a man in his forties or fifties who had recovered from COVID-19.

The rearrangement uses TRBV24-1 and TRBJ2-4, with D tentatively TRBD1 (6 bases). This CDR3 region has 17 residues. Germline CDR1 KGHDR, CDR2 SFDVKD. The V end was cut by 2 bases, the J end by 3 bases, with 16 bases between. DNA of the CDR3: TGTGCCACCAGTGATTCCCCCGGGACAACCTACAAAAACATTCAGTACTTC. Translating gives CATSDSPGTTYKNIQYF.

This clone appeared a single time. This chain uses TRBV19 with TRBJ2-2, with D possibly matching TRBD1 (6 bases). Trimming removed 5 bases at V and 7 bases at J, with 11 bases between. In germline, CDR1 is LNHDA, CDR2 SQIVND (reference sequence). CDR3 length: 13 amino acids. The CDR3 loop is CASSYTGNGELFF. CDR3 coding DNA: TGTGCCAGTAGTTATACAGGGAACGGGGAGCTGTTTTTT.

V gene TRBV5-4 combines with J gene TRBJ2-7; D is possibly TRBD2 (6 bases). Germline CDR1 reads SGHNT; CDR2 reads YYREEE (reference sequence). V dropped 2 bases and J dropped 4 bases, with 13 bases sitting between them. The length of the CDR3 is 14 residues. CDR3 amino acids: CASSFEGTRYEQYF. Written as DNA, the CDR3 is TGTGCCAGCAGCTTCGAGGGGACTCGATACGAGCAGTACTTC.

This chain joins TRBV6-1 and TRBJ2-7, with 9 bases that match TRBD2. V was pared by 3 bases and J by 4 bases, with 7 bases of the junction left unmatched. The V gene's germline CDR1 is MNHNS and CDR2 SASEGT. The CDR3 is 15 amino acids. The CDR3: CASSEPGSGGYEQYF. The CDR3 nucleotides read TGTGCCAGCAGTGAGCCGGGAAGCGGGGGGTACGAGCAGTACTTC.

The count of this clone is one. This CDR3 reads CASSLFTRQSYGYTF. Written as DNA, the CDR3 is TGTGCCAGCAGCTTATTCACAAGACAGAGCTATGGCTACACCTTC. The gene calls are TRBV7-9 and TRBJ1-2, with D possibly being TRBD1 (5 bases). Trimming removed 2 bases from V and 4 bases from J, with 14 bases in between. The CDR3 runs 15 residues. CDR1 and CDR2 (germline): SEHNR, FQNEAQ (reference sequence).

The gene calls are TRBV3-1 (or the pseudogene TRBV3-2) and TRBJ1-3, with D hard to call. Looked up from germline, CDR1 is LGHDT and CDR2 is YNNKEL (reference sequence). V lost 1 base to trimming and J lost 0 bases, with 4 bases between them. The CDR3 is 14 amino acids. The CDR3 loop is CASSQASSGNTIYF. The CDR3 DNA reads TGTGCCAGCAGCCAAGCGAGCTCTGGAAACACCATATATTTT.

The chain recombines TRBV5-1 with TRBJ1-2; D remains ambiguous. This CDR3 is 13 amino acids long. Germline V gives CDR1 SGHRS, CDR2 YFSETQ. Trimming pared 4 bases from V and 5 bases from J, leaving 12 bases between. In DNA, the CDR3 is TGCGCCAGCAGCGCGGTTGTGAGTTATGGCTACACCTTC. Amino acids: CASSAVVSYGYTF.

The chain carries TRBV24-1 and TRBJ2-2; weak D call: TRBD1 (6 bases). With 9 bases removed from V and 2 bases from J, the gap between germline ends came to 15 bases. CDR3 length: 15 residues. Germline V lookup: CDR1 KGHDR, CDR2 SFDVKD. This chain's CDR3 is CATGHGTLNTGELFF. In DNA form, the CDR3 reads TGTGCCACCGGTCACGGGACACTCAACACCGGGGAGCTGTTTTTT.

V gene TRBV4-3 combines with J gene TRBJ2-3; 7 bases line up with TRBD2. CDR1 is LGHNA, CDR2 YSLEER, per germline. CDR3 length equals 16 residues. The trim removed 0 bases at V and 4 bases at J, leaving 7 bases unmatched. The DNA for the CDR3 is TGCGCCAGCAGCCAAGATACTAGCGTGGGCGCAGATACGCAGTATTTT. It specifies CASSQDTSVGADTQYF.

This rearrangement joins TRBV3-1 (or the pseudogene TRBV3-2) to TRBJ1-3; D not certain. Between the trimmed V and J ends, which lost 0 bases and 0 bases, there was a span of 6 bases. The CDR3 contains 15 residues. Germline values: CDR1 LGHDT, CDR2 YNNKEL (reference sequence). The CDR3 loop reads CASSQDSVSGNTIYF. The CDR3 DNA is TGTGCCAGCAGCCAAGATTCAGTCTCTGGAAACACCATATATTTT.

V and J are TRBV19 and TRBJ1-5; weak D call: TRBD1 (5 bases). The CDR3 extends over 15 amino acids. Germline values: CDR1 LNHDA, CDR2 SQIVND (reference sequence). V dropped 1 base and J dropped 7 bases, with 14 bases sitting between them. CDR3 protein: CASSIVGREDQPQHF. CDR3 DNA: TGTGCCAGTAGTATAGTGGGCAGGGAAGACCAGCCCCAGCATTTT.

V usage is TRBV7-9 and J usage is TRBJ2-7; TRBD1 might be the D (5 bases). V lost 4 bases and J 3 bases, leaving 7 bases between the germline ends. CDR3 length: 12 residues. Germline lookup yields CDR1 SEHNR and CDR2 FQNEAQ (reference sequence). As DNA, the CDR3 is TGTGCCAGCAGCTGGGGCAGCTACGAGCAGTACTTC. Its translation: CASSWGSYEQYF.

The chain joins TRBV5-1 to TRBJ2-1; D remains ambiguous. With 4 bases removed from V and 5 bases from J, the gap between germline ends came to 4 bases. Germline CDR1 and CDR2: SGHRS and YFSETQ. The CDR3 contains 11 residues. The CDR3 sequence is CASSPDNEQFF. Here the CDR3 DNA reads TGCGCCAGCAGCCCTGACAATGAGCAGTTCTTC.

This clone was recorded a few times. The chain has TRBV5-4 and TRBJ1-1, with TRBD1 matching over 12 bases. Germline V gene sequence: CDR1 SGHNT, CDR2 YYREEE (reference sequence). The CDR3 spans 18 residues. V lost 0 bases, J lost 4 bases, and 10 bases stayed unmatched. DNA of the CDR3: TGTGCCAGCAGCTTGGGTGGGGGGACAGGGGGCTCTGGCACTGAAGCTTTCTTT. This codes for CASSLGGGTGGSGTEAFF.